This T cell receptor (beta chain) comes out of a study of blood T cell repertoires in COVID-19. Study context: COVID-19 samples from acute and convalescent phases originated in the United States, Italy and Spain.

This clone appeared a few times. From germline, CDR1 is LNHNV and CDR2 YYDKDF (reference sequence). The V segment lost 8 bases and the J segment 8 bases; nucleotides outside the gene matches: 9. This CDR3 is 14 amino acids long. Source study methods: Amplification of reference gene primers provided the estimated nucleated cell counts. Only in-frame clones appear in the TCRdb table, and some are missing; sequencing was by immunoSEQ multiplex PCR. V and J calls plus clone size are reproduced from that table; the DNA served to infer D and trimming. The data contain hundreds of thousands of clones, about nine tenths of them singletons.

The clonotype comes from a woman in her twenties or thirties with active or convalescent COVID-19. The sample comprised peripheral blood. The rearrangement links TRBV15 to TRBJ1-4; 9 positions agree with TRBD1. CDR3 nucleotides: TGTGCCACCCGGGGACAGGGAGAGAACGAAAAACTGTTTTTT. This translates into CATRGQGENEKLFF.